These 21 T cell receptor beta chains originate from one sample sequenced in a study of blood T cells in healthy people across ages. It was with a sample-barcoded 5' primer and a J-beta primer mix that a second PCR of about 6 to 12 cycles was run. MiXCR, applied by TCRdb to the 5' RACE reads, yields one record per CDR3 protein. The top ten hold roughly 2% of the sample, which has 1.5 million to 2 million distinct CDR3 sequences, about 50% seen once. The sample consisted of blood. All receptors derive from a woman aged 40 to 55 in good health.

This clonotype showed up just a few times. The chain combines TRBV27 with TRBJ2-7; 7 bases line up with TRBD1. V lost 6 bases and J lost 4; bases outside the gene matches: 6. Germline V gene data show CDR1 as MNHEY and CDR2 as SMNVEV (reference sequence). The length of the CDR3 is 13 residues. CDR3 sequence (DNA): TGTGCCAGCAGGCCCGACAGGGTTTACGAGCAGTACTTC. The encoded protein is CASRPDRVYEQYF.

The chain couples TRBV7-9 to TRBJ2-7; D remains ambiguous. CDR3 length equals 11 residues. Germline V CDR1 and CDR2: SEHNR, FQNEAQ (reference sequence). V was trimmed by 4 bases and J by 9 bases, leaving 10 bases between them. The DNA for the CDR3 is TGTGCCAGCAGCTCCGGTATCTTGCAGTACTTC. Protein product: CASSSGILQYF.

CDR3 DNA: TGTGCCAGCAGCTTATCACTGGACAGGGTCTCCACAGATACGCAGTATTTT. This gives the protein CASSLSLDRVSTDTQYF. The rearrangement joins TRBV11-2 to TRBJ2-3, with TRBD1 matching over 8 bases. The CDR3 is 17 residues long. Looked up from germline, CDR1 is SGHAT and CDR2 is FQNNGV. With 2 bases clipped from V and 2 bases from J, the junction kept 9 bases outside the gene matches.

This clonotype was observed a few times. The chain carries TRBV29-1 and TRBJ2-3; 7 bases match TRBD1. The J segment lost 5 bases and the V segment lost 5 bases, leaving 4 bases of the junction unmatched. Germline V gene lookup returns CDR1 SQVTM and CDR2 ANQGSEA. The CDR3 is 12 residues long. The DNA of the CDR3 is TGCAGCGTTTACCCAGGGGGAGATACGCAGTATTTT. It specifies CSVYPGGDTQYF.

V is TRBV4-3 and J is TRBJ2-5; D gene uncertain. V dropped 0 bases and J dropped 11 bases, with 16 bases sitting between them. This CDR3 is built from 14 residues. Germline CDR1 reads LGHNA; CDR2 reads YSLEER. Here the CDR3 DNA reads TGCGCCAGCAGCCAAGACTCAAAAGGCAATGAGCAGTACTTC. Translating it yields CASSQDSKGNEQYF.

This clonotype was detected a few times. Compared with germline, one end of the junction differs, possibly owing to a read error. V usage is TRBV15 and J usage is TRBJ2-7; TRBD1 is a possible D gene (5 bases). CDR1 and CDR2 (germline): LNHNV, YYDKDF (reference sequence). The CDR3 runs 16 residues. CDR3 residues: CATSSSIATVPDEQYF. The CDR3 nucleotides read TGTGCTACCAGCAGTTCTATTGCGACAGTTCCCGACGAGCAGTACTTC.

The genes are TRBV7-2 and TRBJ1-5; TRBD1 aligns across 7 bases. Looked up from germline, CDR1 is SGHTA and CDR2 is FQGNSA. V lost 5 bases and J lost 7; bases outside the gene matches: 8. CDR3 length: 14 amino acids. DNA for the CDR3: TGTGCCAGCAGCCCGACAGGGCGACGCCAGCCCCAGCATTTT. This translates into CASSPTGRRQPQHF. The entire variable domain, with the rest obtained from reference TRBV7-2 and TRBJ1-5, is as follows: GAGVSQSPSNKVTEKGKDVELRCDPISGHTALYWYRQSLGQGLEFLIYFQGNSAPDKSGLPSDRFSAERTGGSVSTLTIQRTQQEDSAVYLCASSPTGRRQPQHFGDGTRLSIL.

This clonotype was recorded at least ten times. The chain is built from TRBV3-1 and TRBJ1-6; D unresolved. V was clipped by 0 bases and J by 9 bases, with 0 bases between them. This CDR3 contains 11 residues. CDR1 is LGHDT and CDR2 is YNNKEL in the germline V gene (reference sequence). The chain's CDR3 is CASSQDSPLHF. Written as DNA, the CDR3 is TGTGCCAGCAGCCAAGATTCACCCCTCCACTTT.

The chain joins TRBV20-1 to TRBJ1-5; tentatively, D is TRBD1 (5 bases). Germline V gene lookup returns CDR1 DFQATT and CDR2 SNEGSKA (reference sequence). V lost 3 bases and J lost 1, with 13 bases in between. The CDR3 spans 15 residues. DNA for the CDR3: TGCAGTGCTAGCCCCGCGAAGGGGAGCAATCAGCCCCAGCATTTT. Amino acids: CSASPAKGSNQPQHF.

This chain connects TRBV12-3 or TRBV12-4 to TRBJ1-2; D perhaps matches TRBD1 (6 bases). Trimming took 6 bases from V and 5 from J, leaving 10 bases between them. This CDR3 region has 12 residues. This CDR3 is CASRDRTYGYTF. The CDR3 DNA sequence: TGTGCCAGCAGGGACAGAACGTATGGCTACACCTTC.

The V and J genes are TRBV9 and TRBJ2-3; D might be TRBD1 (6 bases). From germline, CDR1 is SGDLS and CDR2 YYNGEE. The V end lost 3 bases, the J end lost 0 bases, and 17 bases lay between the germline ends. The CDR3 sequence is 17 residues long. The CDR3 is CASSAGTRVTSTDTQYF. DNA for the CDR3: TGTGCCAGCAGCGCAGGGACACGTGTCACTAGCACAGATACGCAGTATTTT.

The sample holds one count of this clonotype. This chain connects TRBV5-1 to TRBJ2-7; unclear D gene. Per germline, CDR1 SGHRS and CDR2 YFSETQ. Trimming took off 4 bases at V and 1 base at J, with 15 bases between the two ends. CDR3 size: 15 residues. For the CDR3, the DNA is TGCGCCAGCAGCCCCCGGGTCTCGTCATCCTACGAGCAGTACTTC. This translates into CASSPRVSSSYEQYF.

The V call is TRBV9, the J call TRBJ2-3; no firm D call. This CDR3 has 12 residues. Trimming left V 0 bases short and J 5 bases short, with 4 bases between. Germline V lookup: CDR1 SGDLS, CDR2 YYNGEE. CDR3 loop: CASSVVIDTQYF. DNA of the CDR3: TGTGCCAGCAGCGTAGTGATAGATACGCAGTATTTT.

This sequence joins TRBV21-1 and TRBJ2-3; the table calls TRBD1, which could not be checked here. TRBV21-1 is termed a pseudogene. The CDR3 has 20 residues. The DNA for the CDR3 is TGTGCCAGCAGCAAAGCCTGCGACAGAATCATCCTTAAGGGCGCAGATACGCAGTATTTT. Its protein product is CASSKACDRIILKGADTQYF.

V gene TRBV29-1 combines with J gene TRBJ2-3, with 9 bases that match TRBD1. The germline CDR1 and CDR2 sequences are SQVTM and ANQGSEA. V was pared by 1 base and J by 2 bases, with 7 bases of the junction left unmatched. The length of the CDR3 is 16 residues. The CDR3 spells CSVEGLTGGATDTQYF. The CDR3 nucleotides are TGCAGCGTTGAAGGCCTAACAGGGGGCGCCACAGATACGCAGTATTTT.

This clonotype was counted between two and nine times. The CDR3 coding sequence is TGTGCCAGCAGTTTATCGCCATGGAGCGAGCAGTACTTC. This encodes CASSLSPWSEQYF. The genes are TRBV27 and TRBJ2-7; no clear D gene. Trimming took off 0 bases at V and 6 bases at J, with 9 bases between the two ends. The length of the CDR3 is 13 residues. Germline CDR1 reads MNHEY; CDR2 reads SMNVEV (reference sequence).

The J gene is TRBJ2-6, the V gene TRBV2; D is ambiguous. V lost 6 bases and J lost 2, with 11 bases in between. CDR1 is SNHLY and CDR2 is FYNNEI in the germline V gene. CDR3 length equals 15 residues. CDR3 amino acids: CASRETEAGANVLTF. CDR3 coding DNA: TGTGCCAGCAGGGAGACGGAAGCTGGGGCCAACGTCCTGACTTTC.

The chain has TRBV2 and TRBJ2-7, with a possible D match to TRBD1 (5 bases). Trimming took off 4 bases at V and 2 bases at J, with 15 bases between the two ends. CDR1 SNHLY and CDR2 FYNNEI come from the germline V gene. The CDR3 sequence is 15 residues long. In nucleotides, the CDR3 is TGTGCCAGCAGTGCCGACAGCGCCCCAACCTACGAGCAGTACTTC. It encodes CASSADSAPTYEQYF. The full variable domain, its missing parts supplied by reference TRBV2 and TRBJ2-7, is EPEVTQTPSHQVTQMGQEVILRCVPISNHLYFYWYRQILGQKVEFLVSFYNNEISEKSEIFDDQFSVERPDGSNFTLKIRSTKLEDSAMYFCASSADSAPTYEQYFGPGTRLTVT.

The chain combines TRBV28 with TRBJ1-2, with a tentative D call TRBD1 (5 bases). Germline lookup yields CDR1 MDHEN and CDR2 SYDVKM. This CDR3 is 12 amino acids long. Deletions cut 2 bases from V and 6 bases from J, with 7 bases between. In DNA, the CDR3 is TGTGCCAGCAGTTTAATGGGGCATGGCTACACCTTC. It codes for CASSLMGHGYTF.

The J gene is TRBJ1-2, the V gene TRBV24-1, with 9 bases aligning to TRBD1. Germline values: CDR1 KGHDR, CDR2 SFDVKD. The J segment lost 3 bases and the V segment lost 2 bases, leaving 15 bases of the junction unmatched. This CDR3 comprises 19 residues. The CDR3 nucleotides are TGTGCCACCAGTGATTCCGCCGGGACAGGGAGCCCCCTAGACTATGGCTACACCTTC. It encodes CATSDSAGTGSPLDYGYTF.

The chain couples TRBV2 to TRBJ1-2; the match to TRBD1 covers 10 bases. CDR1 SNHLY and CDR2 FYNNEI come from the germline V gene. V was pared by 8 bases and J by 7 bases, with 16 bases of the junction left unmatched. The CDR3 is 16 residues long. CDR3 sequence (DNA): TGTGCCAGCTATAACCCACCGGGACAGGGGAGCTCTGGCTACACCTTC. Translated: CASYNPPGQGSSGYTF.